Below, 31 T cell receptor beta chains from the same sample are listed, as sequenced in a study of T cells after yellow fever vaccination. TCRdb used MiXCR to reprocess the 5' RACE reads, holding one entry per CDR3 protein. The sample shows about 330,000 distinct CDR3 sequences, 6.8% of them seen only once. The sequencing here drew on PBMCs, taken more than 40 days after the first yellow fever vaccination. These receptors were collected from a man aged 18 to 30 who received the YFV17D yellow fever vaccine.

This clonotype was observed a few times. The chain's CDR3 is CASSPGLGNYEQYV. The DNA of the CDR3 is TGTGCCAGCAGCCCCGGACTAGGGAACTACGAGCAGTACGTC. The chain uses TRBV12-3 or TRBV12-4 and TRBJ2-7; TRBD2 agrees at 7 bases. Trimming removed 6 bases from V and 3 bases from J; junction bases left unmatched: 8. The length of the CDR3 is 14 residues.

The chain carries TRBV11-2 and TRBJ2-7; D perhaps matches TRBD1 (6 bases). The germline CDR1 and CDR2 sequences are SGHAT and FQNNGV. The CDR3 totals 12 residues. Deletions cut 4 bases from V and 10 bases from J, with 14 bases between. The CDR3 sequence: CASSSPGARQYF. The CDR3 region has the DNA TGTGCCAGCAGCTCGCCAGGGGCCCGCCAGTACTTC.

This clonotype was picked up many times. This chain links TRBV7-9 with TRBJ2-3, with 9 nucleotides matching TRBD1. This CDR3 contains 15 residues. Per the germline V gene, CDR1 is SEHNR and CDR2 is FQNEAQ (reference sequence). The V gene end was trimmed by 4 bases and the J gene end by 1 base; junction bases not matched to a gene: 3. The CDR3 loop is CASSSHRGRTDTQYF. CDR3 DNA sequence: TGTGCCAGCAGCTCGCACAGGGGGCGCACAGATACGCAGTATTTT.

This clonotype was recorded a few times. This CDR3 is CASSVGGADYGYTF. CDR3 bases: TGTGCCAGCAGCGTAGGGGGCGCGGACTATGGCTACACCTTC. The chain combines TRBV9 with TRBJ1-2, with a possible D match to TRBD1 (5 bases). Trimming stripped 0 bases from V and 3 bases from J, with 9 bases between. The CDR3 consists of 14 residues. Per germline, CDR1 SGDLS and CDR2 YYNGEE. Full variable domain (remainder filled in from reference TRBV9 and TRBJ1-2): DSGVTQTPKHLITATGQRVTLRCSPRSGDLSVYWYQQSLDQGLQFLIQYYNGEERAKGNILERFSAQQFPDLHSELNLSSLELGDSALYFCASSVGGADYGYTFGSGTRLTVV.

J is TRBJ1-2 and V is TRBV5-1; the match to TRBD1 covers 7 bases. From germline, CDR1 is SGHRS and CDR2 YFSETQ. The CDR3 contains 13 residues. V lost 8 bases and J lost 14; bases outside the gene matches: 18. Here the CDR3 DNA reads TGCGCCAGTACACTAGAAAAGACAGGGATCGAAACCTTC. It yields the protein CASTLEKTGIETF. Together with reference TRBV5-1 and TRBJ1-2, the CDR3 gives the full variable domain: KAGVTQTPRYLIKTRGQQVTLSCSPISGHRSVSWYQQTPGQGLQFLFEYFSETQRNKGNFPGRFSGRQFSNSRSEMNVSTLELGDSALYLCASTLEKTGIETFGSGTRLTVV.

The chain links TRBV3-1 to TRBJ2-7; the D is unclear. The CDR3 extends over 12 amino acids. CDR1 is LGHDT and CDR2 is YNNKEL in the germline V gene (reference sequence). The V gene lost 9 bases and the J gene lost 6 bases, with 15 bases spanning the gap. CDR3 residues: CARTALKREQYV. CDR3 DNA: TGTGCCAGAACCGCCTTGAAGCGCGAGCAGTACGTC.

This clonotype was counted ten times or more. The gene calls are TRBV11-1 and TRBJ2-7; 10 nucleotides align to TRBD2. J was trimmed by 2 bases and V by 3 bases; bases with no gene match: 4. The CDR3 is 15 residues long. Germline-derived CDR1 and CDR2 are SGHAT and FQDESV (reference sequence). The CDR3 protein is CASSLLSGGAYEQYF. In nucleotides, the CDR3 is TGTGCCAGCAGCTTGTTGAGCGGGGGGGCCTACGAGCAGTACTTC.

The chain carries TRBV5-8 and TRBJ2-1; tentatively, D is TRBD2 (5 bases). Trimming shortened V by 3 bases and J by 5 bases, and 12 bases separated the two germline ends. Germline CDR1 is SGHTS and CDR2 is YDEGEE. CDR3 length: 14 residues. CDR3 region: CASSSGPGNNEQFF. CDR3 in DNA: TGTGCCAGCAGCTCTGGGCCGGGAAACAATGAGCAGTTCTTC. Complete variable domain (other parts from reference TRBV5-8 and TRBJ2-1): EAGVTQSPTHLIKTRGQQATLRCSPISGHTSVYWYQQALGLGLQFLLWYDEGEERNRGNFPPRFSGRQFPNYSSELNVNALELEDSALYLCASSSGPGNNEQFFGPGTRLTVL.

The J gene is TRBJ2-1, the V gene TRBV9; 11 nucleotides line up with TRBD1. Germline values: CDR1 SGDLS, CDR2 YYNGEE. This CDR3 contains 15 residues. The trim removed 2 bases at V and 4 bases at J, leaving 2 bases unmatched. The CDR3 DNA reads TGTGCCAGCAGCGTTGGGACAGGGGGTTACAATGAGCAGTTCTTC. Its translation is CASSVGTGGYNEQFF.

There are many counts of this clonotype. The chain has TRBV29-1 and TRBJ2-3; TRBD2 aligns across 9 bases. Trimming took 7 bases from V and 6 from J; bases not matched to a gene: 8. This CDR3 has 13 amino acids. Germline lookup yields CDR1 SQVTM and CDR2 ANQGSEA. The CDR3 loop reads CSARGGAGDTQYF. The DNA of the CDR3 is TGCAGCGCTCGCGGGGGGGCCGGCGATACGCAGTATTTT.

The chain has TRBV7-3 and TRBJ2-3; D gene unclear. CDR1 and CDR2 from the germline V gene are SGHTA and FQGTGA. With 0 bases removed from V and 5 bases from J, the gap between germline ends came to 9 bases. This CDR3 spans 14 amino acids. The CDR3 here is CASSLTFSEDTQYF. DNA of the CDR3: TGTGCCAGCAGCTTAACGTTCTCCGAAGATACGCAGTATTTT.

This clonotype was observed a handful of times. This sequence joins TRBV19 and TRBJ1-1; a possible D gene is TRBD1 (6 bases). Germline V gene sequence: CDR1 LNHDA, CDR2 SQIVND (reference sequence). V lost 1 base and J 1 base, leaving 10 bases between the germline ends. The CDR3 has 15 residues. The CDR3 is CASSIGRGQNTEAFF. The DNA for the CDR3 is TGTGCCAGTAGTATAGGCCGGGGACAGAACACTGAAGCTTTCTTT.

This clonotype was recorded at least ten times. This chain uses TRBV20-1 with TRBJ1-4; 11 nucleotides line up with TRBD1. Germline lookup yields CDR1 DFQATT and CDR2 SNEGSKA (reference sequence). Trimming removed 6 bases from V and 7 bases from J; junction bases left unmatched: 4. This CDR3 contains 13 residues. For the CDR3, the DNA is TGCAGTGCCCCCGGGACAGGGGGTGAAAAACTGTTTTTT. Residues: CSAPGTGGEKLFF.

This clonotype was found a few times. The chain recombines TRBV28 with TRBJ2-2, with D uncertain. Germline values: CDR1 MDHEN, CDR2 SYDVKM. The V end was cut by 1 base, the J end by 4 bases, with 10 bases between. The CDR3 spans 15 residues. Here the CDR3 DNA reads TGTGCCAGCAGTTTATCCCGCGTAGGCACCGGGGAGCTGTTTTTT. Its translation is CASSLSRVGTGELFF.

This chain uses TRBV5-1 with TRBJ2-7; D is unresolved. CDR1 and CDR2 from the germline V gene are SGHRS and YFSETQ. The CDR3 sequence is 13 residues long. The V and J ends lost 3 bases and 3 bases respectively, with 10 bases between them. This CDR3 reads CASSSSGIYEQYF. CDR3 nucleotide sequence: TGCGCCAGCAGCTCCTCTGGGATCTACGAGCAGTACTTC.

The chain employs TRBV3-1 and TRBJ2-5; 8 bases fit TRBD2. With 0 bases clipped from V and 3 bases from J, the junction kept 18 bases outside the gene matches. CDR1 is LGHDT, CDR2 YNNKEL, per germline (reference sequence). This CDR3 has 20 residues. Here the CDR3 DNA reads TGTGCCAGCAGCCAAGAAAACTTTAAGGGTCGAGCGGGGGCCAAAGAGACCCAGTACTTC. It yields the protein CASSQENFKGRAGAKETQYF.

This clonotype was seen at least ten times. This rearrangement joins TRBV11-2 to TRBJ2-4; D is uncertain. Trimming cost V 5 bases and J 0 bases, with 20 bases left between them. This CDR3 has 18 amino acids. Germline V gene data show CDR1 as SGHAT and CDR2 as FQNNGV. CDR3 nucleotides: TGTGCCAGCAGCGCCGAAGGAGTGGGATCAATAGCCAAAAACATTCAGTACTTC. It encodes CASSAEGVGSIAKNIQYF.

The chain couples TRBV6-5 to TRBJ1-6; 9 nucleotides agree with TRBD1. V was clipped by 5 bases and J by 13 bases; unmatched bases: 9. Germline V gene sequence: CDR1 MNHEY, CDR2 SVGAGI. The CDR3 sequence is 14 residues long. CDR3 region: CASSRGQGSRPLHF. The CDR3 nucleotides read TGTGCCAGCAGTAGGGGACAGGGAAGCCGCCCCCTCCACTTT.

This clonotype was observed a handful of times. The chain carries TRBV5-1 and TRBJ2-1; D uncertain. Per germline, CDR1 SGHRS and CDR2 YFSETQ. The CDR3 covers 16 residues. The V end was cut by 1 base, the J end by 0 bases, with 11 bases between. The CDR3 loop is CASSLIPLSSYNEQFF. The CDR3 coding sequence is TGCGCCAGCAGCTTGATCCCCCTGAGCTCCTACAATGAGCAGTTCTTC.

This clonotype was counted a few times. This chain connects TRBV6-5 to TRBJ2-1; D gene ambiguous. The V end lost 3 bases, the J end lost 0 bases, and 12 bases lay between the germline ends. The CDR3 has 16 amino acids. CDR1 is MNHEY, CDR2 SVGAGI, per germline. The CDR3 here is CASSYVGGNSYNEQFF. Here the CDR3 DNA reads TGTGCCAGCAGTTATGTTGGCGGAAACTCCTACAATGAGCAGTTCTTC.

This clonotype was counted between two and nine times. This sequence joins TRBV9 and TRBJ2-7, with D perhaps being TRBD1 or TRBD2 (5 bases each). V was cut by 3 bases and J by 4 bases, with 14 bases left in between. CDR3 size: 14 residues. CDR1 is SGDLS, CDR2 YYNGEE, per germline. DNA for the CDR3: TGTGCCAGCAGCGGAGCAGGGACCGGGTACGAGCAGTACTTC. Translated, it gives CASSGAGTGYEQYF.

This clonotype appeared a few times. V and J are TRBV11-3 and TRBJ2-2, with 7 nucleotides matching TRBD1. The CDR3 length is 14 residues. The trim removed 5 bases at V and 6 bases at J, leaving 6 bases unmatched. CDR1 and CDR2 (germline): SGHNT, YENEEA. The CDR3, as DNA: TGTGCCAGCAGCCGAAATCAGGGGGCCGGGGAGCTGTTTTTT. As protein: CASSRNQGAGELFF.

At least ten counts were recorded for this clonotype. The chain carries TRBV6-2 or TRBV6-3 and TRBJ2-5; unclear D gene. Germline CDR1 reads MNHEY; CDR2 reads SVGEGT. V shed 2 bases and J shed 7 bases, with 11 bases lying between them. This CDR3 region has 13 residues. CDR3 nucleotide sequence: TGTGCCAGCAGTTACCGTCACTCCGGGACCCAGTACTTC. It yields the protein CASSYRHSGTQYF.

This clonotype was observed a handful of times. The chain couples TRBV3-1 to TRBJ2-1; 12 bases are shared with TRBD2. The CDR3 runs 14 residues. Germline loops: CDR1 LGHDT, CDR2 YNNKEL (reference sequence). V lost 7 bases and J lost 9; bases outside the gene matches: 7. The CDR3 protein is CASTSGLAGFEQFF. The CDR3 DNA follows: TGTGCCAGCACTTCGGGACTAGCGGGTTTTGAGCAGTTCTTC.

This clonotype appeared many times. In DNA, the CDR3 is TGTGCCAGCAGCAGACAGTTATCCACAGATACGCAGTATTTT. It is translated as CASSRQLSTDTQYF. The V and J genes are TRBV5-5 and TRBJ2-3, with D possibly being TRBD1 (5 bases). The V end lost 4 bases, the J end lost 2 bases, and 11 bases lay between the germline ends. The germline gives CDR1 SGHKS, CDR2 YYEKEE (reference sequence). The CDR3 loop spans 14 amino acids.

This clonotype has just a few counts. Here the CDR3 DNA reads TGTGCCATCTCGGCGCAGGATAGCAATCAGCCCCAGCATTTT. Amino acids: CAISAQDSNQPQHF. The chain is built from TRBV10-3 and TRBJ1-5; D ambiguous. The CDR3 totals 14 residues. Germline loops: CDR1 ENHRY, CDR2 SYGVKD. V lost 8 bases, J lost 0 bases, and 11 bases lay in between.

This chain links TRBV7-2 with TRBJ2-3; D may be TRBD2 (7 bases). V was clipped by 0 bases and J by 0 bases, with 16 bases between them. From germline, CDR1 is SGHTA and CDR2 FQGNSA. The CDR3 extends over 18 amino acids. CDR3 amino acids: CASSLAGRGVRSTDTQYF. The CDR3 DNA sequence: TGTGCCAGCAGCTTAGCGGGGAGGGGGGTAAGGAGCACAGATACGCAGTATTTT.

The J gene is TRBJ2-5, the V gene TRBV6-1; D is unresolved. The CDR3 is made up of 14 amino acids. CDR1 and CDR2 from the germline V gene are MNHNS and SASEGT. V gave up 8 bases and J gave up 7 bases, with 20 bases separating them. The CDR3 sequence is CASGSPSQTWTQYF. The CDR3 DNA reads as TGTGCCAGCGGCTCTCCCTCTCAAACATGGACCCAGTACTTC.

The J gene is TRBJ2-5, the V gene TRBV29-1; D is unclear. CDR3 length: 11 amino acids. CDR1 is SQVTM, CDR2 ANQGSEA, per germline. The ends were cut back, 1 base at V and 7 bases at J, with 7 bases in the middle. The CDR3 region has the DNA TGCAGCGTTGAAGCCCCAGGGACCCAGTACTTC. Encoded protein: CSVEAPGTQYF.

This sequence joins TRBV29-1 and TRBJ1-1; the D is unclear. This CDR3 is built from 12 residues. The germline V gene has CDR1 SQVTM and CDR2 ANQGSEA. Trimming stripped 6 bases from V and 1 base from J, with 9 bases between. The CDR3 DNA sequence: TGCAGCGTGGTCGGGGAGAACACTGAAGCTTTCTTT. Protein: CSVVGENTEAFF.

This clonotype appeared a few times. The rearrangement links TRBV7-2 to TRBJ2-3; D ambiguous. Germline assignment: CDR1 SGHTA and CDR2 FQGNSA. Trimming cost V 3 bases and J 2 bases, with 9 bases left between them. CDR3 length equals 14 residues. This CDR3 reads CASSFAPPTDTQYF. In DNA form, the CDR3 reads TGTGCCAGCAGCTTTGCACCTCCCACAGATACGCAGTATTTT.